This T cell receptor beta chain was captured in a study of blood T cell repertoires in COVID-19. Study overall: Acute-phase and convalescent COVID-19 samples originated in the United States, Italy and Spain. T cells, B-cell-depleted T cells, or PBMCs provided the cDNA or gDNA that served as material.

This clone was detected once. Under the authors' procedure: Amplification from reference gene primers served as the basis for estimated nucleated cell counts. Sequencing used immunoSEQ multiplex PCR; TCRdb keeps in-frame clones, though not all of them. The V and J calls and the clone size are those of that table, but D and trimming were determined from the DNA. The table lists over 150,000 clones, under 95% of them singletons. Germline-derived CDR1 and CDR2 are MDHEN and SYDVKM. Trimming took off 3 bases at V and 4 bases at J, with 12 bases between the two ends. CDR3 length: 14 amino acids. The TCR comes from a man aged 18-30 years with COVID-19, enrolled during active disease. The sample comprised peripheral blood. The chain links TRBV28 to TRBJ1-2, with TRBD1 as a possible D gene (6 bases). The CDR3 loop is CASSLRDIAYGYTF. CDR3 coding DNA: TGTGCCAGCAGTTTGAGGGACATCGCCTATGGCTACACCTTC.